The 31 T cell receptor beta chains listed next were all sequenced from one sample in a study of cytomegalovirus exposure and HLA in healthy donors. Assay: immunoSEQ multiplex PCR; the TCRdb copy retains only in-frame clones and omits some. The repertoire has some 79,000 clones, around 94% of them found once; the top ten carry approximately 3%. What was sequenced was PBMCs. The receptors were gathered from a young woman in good health and CMV-seropositive.

This chain links TRBV29-1 with TRBJ2-7; 8 positions match TRBD1. Unmatched junction bases numbered 6, after V lost 5 bases and J lost 3 bases. The germline gives CDR1 SQVTM, CDR2 ANQGSEA. The CDR3 loop spans 13 amino acids. Here the CDR3 reads CSVYQGAGYEQYF. In DNA form, the CDR3 reads TGCAGCGTTTACCAGGGGGCGGGCTACGAGCAGTACTTC.

V and J are TRBV9 and TRBJ1-2; D is perhaps TRBD1 (6 bases). CDR3 size: 15 residues. V was pared by 2 bases and J by 4 bases, with 15 bases between. Germline loops: CDR1 SGDLS, CDR2 YYNGEE. The CDR3: CASSVGGTGSYGYTF. The CDR3 nucleotides are TGTGCCAGCAGCGTTGGGGGAACAGGGAGCTATGGCTACACCTTC.

This clone was observed a single time. V gene TRBV5-1 combines with J gene TRBJ1-4; TRBD1 aligns across 7 bases. The CDR3 runs 18 residues. V was pared by 0 bases and J by 4 bases, with 12 bases of the junction left unmatched. The V gene's germline CDR1 is SGHRS and CDR2 YFSETQ. This chain's CDR3 is CASSLDYRDPGGNEKLFF. CDR3 in DNA: TGCGCCAGCAGCTTGGACTACCGGGACCCAGGGGGTAATGAAAAACTGTTTTTT.

V gene TRBV4-3 combines with J gene TRBJ2-2; D may be TRBD2 (6 bases). The ends were cut back, 0 bases at V and 4 bases at J, with 15 bases in the middle. There are 17 residues in the CDR3. Germline V gene lookup returns CDR1 LGHNA and CDR2 YSLEER. For the CDR3, the DNA is TGCGCCAGCAGCCAAGAGGAGGGGAGGTTCGGCACCGGGGAGCTGTTTTTT. As protein: CASSQEEGRFGTGELFF.

V gene TRBV5-4 combines with J gene TRBJ2-2; 7 bases agree with TRBD2. The CDR3 spans 15 residues. The V segment lost 4 bases and the J segment 4 bases; nucleotides outside the gene matches: 7. Germline values: CDR1 SGHNT, CDR2 YYREEE (reference sequence). This CDR3 reads CASSPALASTGELFF. In nucleotides, the CDR3 is TGTGCCAGCAGCCCTGCACTAGCGAGCACCGGGGAGCTGTTTTTT.

The chain employs TRBV27 and TRBJ1-2; 11 bases are shared with TRBD1. The CDR3 runs 13 residues. Germline V gene sequence: CDR1 MNHEY, CDR2 SMNVEV (reference sequence). V was pared by 4 bases and J by 11 bases, with 6 bases of the junction left unmatched. CDR3 nucleotides: TGTGCCAGCAGTTCTTTCGGACAGGGGGCGTACACCTTC. Translation gives CASSSFGQGAYTF.

The gene calls are TRBV28 and TRBJ1-2; maybe TRBD1 (5 bases). Germline V CDR1 and CDR2: MDHEN, SYDVKM. This CDR3 is built from 15 residues. The ends were cut back, 5 bases at V and 1 base at J, with 14 bases in the middle. The DNA for the CDR3 is TGTGCCAGCAGTCCAGCAGGGTATATTAACTATGGCTACACCTTC. Its protein product is CASSPAGYINYGYTF.

J is TRBJ1-1 and V is TRBV6-6, with 7 bases matching TRBD1. CDR1 is MNHNY and CDR2 is SVGAGI in the germline V gene (reference sequence). Trimming took 5 bases from V and 1 from J; bases not matched to a gene: 4. CDR3 length: 14 amino acids. CDR3 loop: CASSQTGRNTEAFF. The CDR3 bases are TGTGCCAGCAGTCAGACAGGGAGGAACACTGAAGCTTTCTTT.

This chain connects TRBV7-9 to TRBJ2-1, with 8 bases identical to TRBD1. V shed 6 bases and J 5 bases; nucleotides not matched to a gene: 6. The CDR3 spans 14 residues. Germline V gives CDR1 SEHNR, CDR2 FQNEAQ (reference sequence). CDR3 nucleotides: TGTGCCAGCAGTTGGGGACAGGATAACAATGAGCAGTTCTTC. Its protein is CASSWGQDNNEQFF.

V usage is TRBV4-1 and J usage is TRBJ2-3; D perhaps matches TRBD2 (5 bases). The CDR3 length is 16 residues. The V gene lost 3 bases and the J gene lost 2 bases, with 15 bases spanning the gap. Germline V gives CDR1 MGHRA, CDR2 YSYEKL. Here the CDR3 reads CASSQERTRLTDTQYF. The CDR3, as DNA: TGCGCCAGCAGCCAGGAGAGGACTCGACTCACAGATACGCAGTATTTT.

V usage is TRBV5-4 and J usage is TRBJ1-3, with D perhaps TRBD1 (6 bases). V was shortened by 1 base and J by 0 bases, with 8 bases between the two germline ends. The CDR3 extends over 15 amino acids. CDR1 is SGHNT and CDR2 is YYREEE in the germline V gene (reference sequence). DNA of the CDR3: TGTGCCAGCAGCTTGAGGGGGTTCTCTGGAAACACCATATATTTT. Translation: CASSLRGFSGNTIYF.

This sequence joins TRBV30 and TRBJ2-1, with 10 bases that match TRBD1. This CDR3 contains 17 residues. V trimming: 1 base; J trimming: 7 bases; junction bases outside the gene matches: 13. The germline V gene encodes CDR1 GTSNPN and CDR2 SVGIG (reference sequence). CDR3 loop: CAWSGGQGFGGRNEQFF. Written as DNA, the CDR3 is TGTGCCTGGAGTGGGGGACAGGGGTTTGGCGGGAGGAATGAGCAGTTCTTC.

The chain has TRBV18 and TRBJ2-1; 10 bases match TRBD2. Trimming cost V 1 base and J 7 bases; bases outside gene matches: 7. The CDR3 covers 16 residues. The germline V gene has CDR1 KGHSH and CDR2 LQKENI. The CDR3 sequence is CASSPRQREGWNEQFF. CDR3 coding DNA: TGTGCCAGCTCACCACGGCAGCGGGAGGGCTGGAATGAGCAGTTCTTC. The complete variable domain, with remaining parts taken from reference TRBV18 and TRBJ2-1, reads NAGVMQNPRHLVRRRGQEARLRCSPMKGHSHVYWYRQLPEEGLKFMVYLQKENIIDESGMPKERFSAEFPKEGPSILRIQQVVRGDSAAYFCASSPRQREGWNEQFFGPGTRLTVL.

CDR3 loop: CASSLQGRDNSPLHF. CDR3 DNA sequence: TGTGCCAGCAGCCTACAGGGGCGAGATAATTCACCCCTCCACTTT. The chain employs TRBV7-9 and TRBJ1-6; 7 bases are shared with TRBD1. The V gene end was trimmed by 5 bases and the J gene end by 5 bases; junction bases not matched to a gene: 6. The germline V gene encodes CDR1 SEHNR and CDR2 FQNEAQ (reference sequence). CDR3 length: 15 residues.

The gene calls are TRBV5-1 and TRBJ2-7, with TRBD1 matching over 7 bases. The V gene's germline CDR1 is SGHRS and CDR2 YFSETQ. After removal of 4 bases from V and 5 bases from J, the junction contained 12 bases not matched to a gene. This CDR3 comprises 15 residues. CDR3 in amino acids: CASSPTGATVDEQYF. The CDR3 DNA is TGCGCCAGCAGCCCCACAGGGGCGACTGTAGACGAGCAGTACTTC.

V gene TRBV16 combines with J gene TRBJ1-2, with a tentative D call TRBD1 (5 bases). The V and J ends lost 1 base and 5 bases respectively, with 11 bases between them. Per germline, CDR1 KGHSY and CDR2 FQNENV. CDR3 length: 14 amino acids. The CDR3 here is CASSQYETDYGYTF. The CDR3 DNA follows: TGTGCCAGCAGCCAATATGAGACAGATTATGGCTACACCTTC.

This chain joins TRBV7-5 and TRBJ1-4; no check of the table's D call, TRBD1, against the DNA was made. TRBV7-5 is a pseudogene. The CDR3 consists of 14 residues. CDR3 DNA: TGTGCCAGAAGCTTAGTGGGCCCGAATGAAAAACTGTTTTTT. The encoded protein is CARSLVGPNEKLFF.

V usage is TRBV5-4 and J usage is TRBJ1-2, with D possibly TRBD1 on 5 matching bases. The CDR3 loop spans 15 amino acids. The ends were cut back, 4 bases at V and 2 bases at J, with 15 bases in the middle. Germline CDR1 and CDR2: SGHNT and YYREEE (reference sequence). CDR3 DNA: TGTGCCAGCAGCCCCCGGCCGGGGGGGAACTATGGCTACACCTTC. This sequence encodes CASSPRPGGNYGYTF.

V is TRBV9 and J is TRBJ1-4; maybe TRBD1 (6 bases). In germline, CDR1 is SGDLS, CDR2 YYNGEE. There are 14 residues in the CDR3. V was pared by 2 bases and J by 4 bases, with 9 bases between. The CDR3 nucleotides are TGTGCCAGCAGCGTCGGGACACTTAATGAAAAACTGTTTTTT. Translation: CASSVGTLNEKLFF.

The rearrangement uses TRBV5-6 and TRBJ2-7, with 8 bases identical to TRBD1. Trimming removed 2 bases from V and 6 bases from J; junction bases left unmatched: 7. Germline V gene sequence: CDR1 SGHDT, CDR2 YYEEEE. The CDR3 runs to 14 residues. CDR3 nucleotide sequence: TGTGCCAGCAGCTTAGGGACAGGAGGGATCGAGCAGTACTTC. Amino acids: CASSLGTGGIEQYF.

The gene calls are TRBV7-6 and TRBJ1-5, with a weak D call TRBD1 (6 bases). Trimming stripped 2 bases from V and 3 bases from J, with 8 bases between. The germline V gene has CDR1 SGHVS and CDR2 FNYEAQ. This CDR3 contains 14 residues. This CDR3 reads CASSLSGVNQPQHF. CDR3 DNA: TGTGCCAGCAGCTTATCAGGGGTCAATCAGCCCCAGCATTTT.

The chain carries TRBV19 and TRBJ1-1, with 8 positions matching TRBD1. V shed 4 bases and J 5 bases; nucleotides not matched to a gene: 6. The CDR3 is 14 amino acids. Per germline, CDR1 LNHDA and CDR2 SQIVND (reference sequence). This chain's CDR3 is CASSSQGAETEAFF. The DNA for the CDR3 is TGTGCCAGTAGTAGCCAGGGGGCAGAGACTGAAGCTTTCTTT. The full variable domain, rest sourced from reference TRBV19 and TRBJ1-1, is DGGITQSPKYLFRKEGQNVTLSCEQNLNHDAMYWYRQDPGQGLRLIYYSQIVNDFQKGDIAEGYSVSREKKESFPLTVTSAQKNPTAFYLCASSSQGAETEAFFGQGTRLTVV.

The chain combines TRBV7-2 with TRBJ2-1, with 12 bases identical to TRBD2. The germline CDR1 and CDR2 sequences are SGHTA and FQGNSA. The CDR3 covers 15 residues. Trimming cost V 6 bases and J 0 bases; bases outside gene matches: 0. CDR3 residues: CASRTSGSSYNEQFF. DNA of the CDR3: TGTGCCAGCAGGACTAGCGGGAGCTCCTACAATGAGCAGTTCTTC. Full variable domain (rest looked up from reference TRBV7-2 and TRBJ2-1): GAGVSQSPSNKVTEKGKDVELRCDPISGHTALYWYRQSLGQGLEFLIYFQGNSAPDKSGLPSDRFSAERTGGSVSTLTIQRTQQEDSAVYLCASRTSGSSYNEQFFGPGTRLTVL.

V gene TRBV18 combines with J gene TRBJ2-1, with TRBD2 as a possible D gene (6 bases). Germline CDR1 is KGHSH and CDR2 is LQKENI. The CDR3 is made up of 15 amino acids. The ends were cut back, 1 base at V and 4 bases at J, with 11 bases in the middle. The CDR3 bases are TGTGCCAGCTCACCACGTGACGGGGGTTACAATGAGCAGTTCTTC. It encodes CASSPRDGGYNEQFF. The full variable domain, completed using reference TRBV18 and TRBJ2-1, is NAGVMQNPRHLVRRRGQEARLRCSPMKGHSHVYWYRQLPEEGLKFMVYLQKENIIDESGMPKERFSAEFPKEGPSILRIQQVVRGDSAAYFCASSPRDGGYNEQFFGPGTRLTVL.

This clone occurred once. The CDR3 bases are TGTGCCAGCAGCCCTCCGGGACAGGGTTACCTGAACTATGGCTACACCTTC. It codes for CASSPPGQGYLNYGYTF. This sequence joins TRBV14 and TRBJ1-2; 9 bases line up with TRBD1. In germline, CDR1 is SGHDN, CDR2 FVKESK. The length of the CDR3 is 17 residues. V dropped 4 bases and J dropped 2; count of bases not matched to a gene: 11.

The V and J genes are TRBV28 and TRBJ2-1; TRBD2 is a possible D gene (7 bases). Germline values: CDR1 MDHEN, CDR2 SYDVKM. Trimming removed 5 bases at V and 9 bases at J, with 17 bases between. The CDR3 runs 14 residues. The CDR3 region has the DNA TGTGCCAGCAGTAGGGGAGGGGGGGCCCCTGAGCAGTTCTTC. Translation gives CASSRGGGAPEQFF. The whole variable domain, filled in from reference TRBV28 and TRBJ2-1, reads DVKVTQSSRYLVKRTGEKVFLECVQDMDHENMFWYRQDPGLGLRLIYFSYDVKMKEKGDIPEGYSVSREKKERFSLILESASTNQTSMYLCASSRGGGAPEQFFGPGTRLTVL.

This chain links TRBV18 with TRBJ1-1; D not resolved. The V end was cut by 8 bases, the J end by 1 base, with 11 bases between. The CDR3 runs 13 residues. Germline V gene data show CDR1 as KGHSH and CDR2 as LQKENI. The CDR3 here is CASQRSGNTEAFF. The CDR3 DNA reads TGTGCCAGCCAACGTTCCGGGAACACTGAAGCTTTCTTT.

J is TRBJ2-7 and V is TRBV15; 11 bases line up with TRBD2. Trimming at V came to 4 bases and at J to 6 bases, leaving 11 bases not matched to a gene. Germline CDR1 and CDR2: LNHNV and YYDKDF (reference sequence). This CDR3 has 16 amino acids. DNA for the CDR3: TGTGCCACCAGCACGGGGGCACTAGCGGGAGATCGCGAGCAGTACTTC. Translating it yields CATSTGALAGDREQYF.

The chain links TRBV2 to TRBJ2-7, with D maybe TRBD1 (6 bases). Looked up from germline, CDR1 is SNHLY and CDR2 is FYNNEI. The V end was cut by 2 bases, the J end by 6 bases, with 14 bases between. The CDR3 extends over 14 amino acids. In DNA, the CDR3 is TGTGCCAGCAGTGAACCCAGGGGATGGCTCGAGCAGTACTTC. As protein: CASSEPRGWLEQYF.

CDR3 sequence: CASRGVGGYEQYF. CDR3 nucleotides: TGTGCCAGCAGAGGGGTCGGGGGCTACGAGCAGTACTTC. The chain recombines TRBV2 with TRBJ2-7; D may be TRBD2 (6 bases). The V and J ends lost 6 bases and 3 bases respectively, with 12 bases between them. The CDR3 runs 13 residues. Germline V gene sequence: CDR1 SNHLY, CDR2 FYNNEI. Looking up the rest from reference TRBV2 and TRBJ2-7 gives the full variable domain: EPEVTQTPSHQVTQMGQEVILRCVPISNHLYFYWYRQILGQKVEFLVSFYNNEISEKSEIFDDQFSVERPDGSNFTLKIRSTKLEDSAMYFCASRGVGGYEQYFGPGTRLTVT.

This chain connects TRBV13 to TRBJ1-1, with 8 bases fitting TRBD1. Per the germline V gene, CDR1 is PRHDT and CDR2 is FYEKMQ (reference sequence). CDR3 length: 12 amino acids. Germline trimming cut 5 bases from V and 7 bases from J; bases unmatched to any gene: 3. CDR3 in amino acids: CASSLDRDEAFF. The CDR3 bases are TGTGCCAGCAGCCTGGACAGGGATGAAGCTTTCTTT.